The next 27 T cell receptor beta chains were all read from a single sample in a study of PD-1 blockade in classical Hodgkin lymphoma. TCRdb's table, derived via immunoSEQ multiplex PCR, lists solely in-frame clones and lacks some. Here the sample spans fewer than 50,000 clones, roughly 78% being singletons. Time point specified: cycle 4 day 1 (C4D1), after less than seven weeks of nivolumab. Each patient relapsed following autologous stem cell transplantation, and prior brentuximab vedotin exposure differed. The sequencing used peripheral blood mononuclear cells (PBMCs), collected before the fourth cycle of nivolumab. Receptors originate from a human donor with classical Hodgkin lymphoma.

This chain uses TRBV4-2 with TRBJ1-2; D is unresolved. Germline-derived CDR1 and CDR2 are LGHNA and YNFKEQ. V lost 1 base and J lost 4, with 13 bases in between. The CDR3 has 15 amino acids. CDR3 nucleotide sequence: TGTGCCAGCAGCCAAGCAGACCAGCCTATCTATGGCTACACCTTC. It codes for CASSQADQPIYGYTF.

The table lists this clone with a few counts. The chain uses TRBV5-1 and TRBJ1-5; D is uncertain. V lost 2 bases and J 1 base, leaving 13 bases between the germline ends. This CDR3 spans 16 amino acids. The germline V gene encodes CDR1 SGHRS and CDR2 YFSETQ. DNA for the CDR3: TGCGCCAGCAGCTTTGGACCCTCTGGGAGCAATCAGCCCCAGCATTTT. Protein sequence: CASSFGPSGSNQPQHF. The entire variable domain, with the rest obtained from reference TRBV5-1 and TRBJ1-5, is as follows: KAGVTQTPRYLIKTRGQQVTLSCSPISGHRSVSWYQQTPGQGLQFLFEYFSETQRNKGNFPGRFSGRQFSNSRSEMNVSTLELGDSALYLCASSFGPSGSNQPQHFGDGTRLSIL.

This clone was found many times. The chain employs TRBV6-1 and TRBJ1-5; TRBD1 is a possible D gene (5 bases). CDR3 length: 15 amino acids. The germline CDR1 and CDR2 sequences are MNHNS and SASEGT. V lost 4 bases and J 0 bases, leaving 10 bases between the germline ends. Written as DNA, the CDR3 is TGTGCCAGCAGTGGACAGCCATATAGCAATCAGCCCCAGCATTTT. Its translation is CASSGQPYSNQPQHF.

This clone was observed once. For the CDR3, the DNA is TGTGCCAGCAGCGTAAGGAGCGGGGGGGCTGTAGCAGATACGCAGTATTTT. This translates into CASSVRSGGAVADTQYF. The V call is TRBV9, the J call TRBJ2-3; 10 bases map to TRBD2. Losses at the gene ends were 1 base for V and 4 bases for J; bases not matched to a gene: 9. This CDR3 region has 17 residues. CDR1 and CDR2 from the germline V gene are SGDLS and YYNGEE.

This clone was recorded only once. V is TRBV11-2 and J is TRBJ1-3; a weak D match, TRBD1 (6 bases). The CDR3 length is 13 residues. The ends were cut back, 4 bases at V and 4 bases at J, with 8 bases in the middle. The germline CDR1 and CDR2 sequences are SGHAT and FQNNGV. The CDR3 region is CASSSDRGNTIYF. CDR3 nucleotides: TGTGCCAGCAGCTCGGACAGAGGAAACACCATATATTTT.

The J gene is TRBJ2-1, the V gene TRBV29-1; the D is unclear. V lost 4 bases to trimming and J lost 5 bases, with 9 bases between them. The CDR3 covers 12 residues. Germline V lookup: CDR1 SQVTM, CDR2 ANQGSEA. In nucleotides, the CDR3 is TGCAGCGTTGGCGTCAGAGACAATGAGCAGTTCTTC. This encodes CSVGVRDNEQFF.

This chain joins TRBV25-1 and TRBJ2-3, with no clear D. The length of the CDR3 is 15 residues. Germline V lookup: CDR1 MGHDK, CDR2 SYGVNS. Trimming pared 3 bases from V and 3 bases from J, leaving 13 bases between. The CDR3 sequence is CASSDPQGYTDTQYF. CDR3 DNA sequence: TGTGCCAGCAGTGACCCCCAAGGCTATACAGATACGCAGTATTTT.

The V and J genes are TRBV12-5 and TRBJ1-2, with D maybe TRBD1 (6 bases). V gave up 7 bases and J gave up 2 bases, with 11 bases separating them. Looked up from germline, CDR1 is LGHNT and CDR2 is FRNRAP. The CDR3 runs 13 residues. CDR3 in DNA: TGTGCTAGTGCCCCAGGACAGAACTATGGCTACACCTTC. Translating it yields CASAPGQNYGYTF.

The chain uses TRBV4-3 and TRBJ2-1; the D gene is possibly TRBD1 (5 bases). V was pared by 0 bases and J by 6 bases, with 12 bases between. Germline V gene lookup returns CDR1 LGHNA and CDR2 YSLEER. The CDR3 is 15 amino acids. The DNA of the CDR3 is TGCGCCAGCAGCCAAGATCAGGGCAGCCGCAATGAGCAGTTCTTC. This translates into CASSQDQGSRNEQFF.

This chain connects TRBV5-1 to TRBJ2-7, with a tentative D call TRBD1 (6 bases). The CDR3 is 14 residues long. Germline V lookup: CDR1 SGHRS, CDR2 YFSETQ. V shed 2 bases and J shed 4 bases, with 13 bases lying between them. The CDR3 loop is CASSLTGLVYEQYF. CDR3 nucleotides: TGCGCCAGCAGCTTAACAGGGCTCGTTTACGAGCAGTACTTC.

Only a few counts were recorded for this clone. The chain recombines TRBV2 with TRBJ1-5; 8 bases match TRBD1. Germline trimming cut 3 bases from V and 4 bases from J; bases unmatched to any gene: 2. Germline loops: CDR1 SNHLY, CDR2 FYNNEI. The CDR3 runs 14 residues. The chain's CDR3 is CASSDTGGNQPQHF. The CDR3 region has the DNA TGTGCCAGCAGTGACACAGGGGGTAATCAGCCCCAGCATTTT.

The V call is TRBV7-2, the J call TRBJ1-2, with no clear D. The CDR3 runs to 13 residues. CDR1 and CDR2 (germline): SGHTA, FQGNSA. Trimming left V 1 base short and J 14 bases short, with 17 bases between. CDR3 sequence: CASSLEVRTGRTF. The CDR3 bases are TGTGCCAGCAGCTTAGAAGTTAGGACCGGGCGGACCTTC. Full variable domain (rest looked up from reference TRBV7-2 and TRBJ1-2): GAGVSQSPSNKVTEKGKDVELRCDPISGHTALYWYRQSLGQGLEFLIYFQGNSAPDKSGLPSDRFSAERTGGSVSTLTIQRTQQEDSAVYLCASSLEVRTGRTFGSGTRLTVV.

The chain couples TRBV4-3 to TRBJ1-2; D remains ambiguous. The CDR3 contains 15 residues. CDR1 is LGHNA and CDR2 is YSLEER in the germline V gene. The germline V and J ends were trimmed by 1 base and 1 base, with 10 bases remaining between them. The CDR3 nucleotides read TGCGCCAGCAGCCAAGGATCGGAGAGTAACTATGGCTACACCTTC. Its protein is CASSQGSESNYGYTF.

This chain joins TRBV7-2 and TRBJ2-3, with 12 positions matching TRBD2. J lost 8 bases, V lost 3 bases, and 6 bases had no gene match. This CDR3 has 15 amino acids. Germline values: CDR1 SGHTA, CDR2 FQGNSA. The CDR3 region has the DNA TGTGCCAGCAGCTTGACTAGCGGGGGCGGGGGTACGCAGTATTTT. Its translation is CASSLTSGGGGTQYF.

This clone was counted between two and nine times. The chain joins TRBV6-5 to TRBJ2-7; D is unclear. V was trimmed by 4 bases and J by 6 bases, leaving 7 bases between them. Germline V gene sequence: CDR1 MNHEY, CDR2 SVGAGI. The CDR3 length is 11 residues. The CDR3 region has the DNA TGTGCCAGCAGTTCGTCGTCCGAGCAGTACTTC. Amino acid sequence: CASSSSSEQYF.

CDR3 nucleotides: TGCAGCGTTGACGGACAGGGGAAGGCTGAAGCTTTCTTT. It yields the protein CSVDGQGKAEAFF. The rearrangement joins TRBV29-1 to TRBJ1-1; TRBD1 agrees at 9 bases. V shed 3 bases and J 6 bases; nucleotides not matched to a gene: 5. CDR1 is SQVTM, CDR2 ANQGSEA, per germline. The length of the CDR3 is 13 residues.

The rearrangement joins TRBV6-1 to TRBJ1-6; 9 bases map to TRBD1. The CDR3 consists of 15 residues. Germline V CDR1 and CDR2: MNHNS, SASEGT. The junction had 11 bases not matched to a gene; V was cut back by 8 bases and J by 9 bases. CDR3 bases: TGTGCCAGCGGAAGGACAGGGGTGGGGGGTTCACCCCTCCACTTT. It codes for CASGRTGVGGSPLHF.

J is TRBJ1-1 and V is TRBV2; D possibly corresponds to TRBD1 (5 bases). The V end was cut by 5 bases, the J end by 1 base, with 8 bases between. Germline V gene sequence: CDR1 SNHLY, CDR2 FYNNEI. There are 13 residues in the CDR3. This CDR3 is CASSWDRNTEAFF. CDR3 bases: TGTGCCAGCAGTTGGGACCGGAACACTGAAGCTTTCTTT.

This CDR3 reads CASSVDGGGYGYTF. The CDR3 DNA reads TGTGCCAGCAGCGTAGATGGCGGTGGTTATGGCTACACCTTC. The gene calls are TRBV9 and TRBJ1-2; D not certain. This CDR3 spans 14 amino acids. Looked up from germline, CDR1 is SGDLS and CDR2 is YYNGEE. The germline V and J ends were trimmed by 0 bases and 5 bases, with 11 bases remaining between them.

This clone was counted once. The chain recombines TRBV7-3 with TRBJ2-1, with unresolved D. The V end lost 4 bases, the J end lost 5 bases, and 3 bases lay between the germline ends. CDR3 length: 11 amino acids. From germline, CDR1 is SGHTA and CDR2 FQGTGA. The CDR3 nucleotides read TGTGCCAGCAGCTATAACAATGAGCAGTTCTTC. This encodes CASSYNNEQFF.

This CDR3 is CASSEYHGLVEQFF. The CDR3, as DNA: TGTGCCAGCAGTGAATATCACGGACTAGTTGAGCAGTTCTTC. V and J are TRBV25-1 and TRBJ2-1; 7 nucleotides line up with TRBD2. J lost 9 bases, V lost 0 bases, and 5 bases had no gene match. Germline CDR1 and CDR2: MGHDK and SYGVNS. The CDR3 is 14 amino acids.

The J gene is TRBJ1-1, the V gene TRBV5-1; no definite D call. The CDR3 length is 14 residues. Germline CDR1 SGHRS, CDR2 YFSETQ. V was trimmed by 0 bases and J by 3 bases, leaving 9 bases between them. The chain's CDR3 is CASSLGQRDTEAFF. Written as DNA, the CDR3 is TGCGCCAGCAGCTTGGGACAACGGGACACTGAAGCTTTCTTT.

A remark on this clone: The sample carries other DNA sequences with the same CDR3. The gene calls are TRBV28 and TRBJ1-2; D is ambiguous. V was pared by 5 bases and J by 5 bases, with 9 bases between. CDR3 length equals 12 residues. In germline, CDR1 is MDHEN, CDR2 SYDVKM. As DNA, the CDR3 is TGTGCCAGCAGTCTTGGAGATTATGGCTACACCTTC. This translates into CASSLGDYGYTF.

CDR3 protein: CASGQGIETQYF. Written as DNA, the CDR3 is TGTGCCAGTGGACAGGGGATTGAGACCCAGTACTTC. The gene calls are TRBV19 and TRBJ2-5, with 9 bases matching TRBD1. Per germline, CDR1 LNHDA and CDR2 SQIVND (reference sequence). CDR3 size: 12 residues. J gave up 5 bases and V 8 bases, and 3 bases lay outside the gene matches. The variable domain in full, with the rest retrieved from reference TRBV19 and TRBJ2-5, is DGGITQSPKYLFRKEGQNVTLSCEQNLNHDAMYWYRQDPGQGLRLIYYSQIVNDFQKGDIAEGYSVSREKKESFPLTVTSAQKNPTAFYLCASGQGIETQYFGPGTRLLVL.

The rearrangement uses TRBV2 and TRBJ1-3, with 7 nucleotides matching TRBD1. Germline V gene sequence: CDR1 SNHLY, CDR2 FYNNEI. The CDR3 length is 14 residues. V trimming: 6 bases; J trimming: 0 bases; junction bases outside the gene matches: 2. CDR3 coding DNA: TGTGCCAGCAGGGGACAGCCCTCTGGAAACACCATATATTTT. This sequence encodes CASRGQPSGNTIYF.

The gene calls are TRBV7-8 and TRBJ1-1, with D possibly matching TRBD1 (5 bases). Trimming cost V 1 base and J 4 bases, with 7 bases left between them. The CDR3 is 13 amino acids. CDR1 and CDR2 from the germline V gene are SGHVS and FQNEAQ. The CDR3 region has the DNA TGTGCCAGCAGCTTAGACAGGCTCACTGAAGCTTTCTTT. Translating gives CASSLDRLTEAFF.

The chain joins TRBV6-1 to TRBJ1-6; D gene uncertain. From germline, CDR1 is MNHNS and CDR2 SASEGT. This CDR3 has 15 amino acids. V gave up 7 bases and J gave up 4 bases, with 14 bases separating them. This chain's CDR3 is CASNTSPSYNSPLHF. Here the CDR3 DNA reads TGTGCCAGCAACACCTCCCCGTCTTATAATTCACCCCTCCACTTT.